This T cell receptor (beta chain) was documented in a study of human T cells and chemical hapten exposure (dated by TCRdb to about 2021). For context, the study as a whole: For sensitization, 2% DPC in acetone was applied to a 2 cm by 2 cm area of upper inner arm skin. Throughout the approximately 25-week study period, patients were also given weekly therapeutic DPC doses on the scalp. Patch testing was performed on the upper back with Finn chambers containing 0.01% DPC, and the patch tests were scored after 6 days according to International Contact Dermatitis Research Group standards. Most of the patients in the cohort were female, and the cohort covered alopecia areata with under or over 50% scalp involvement, alopecia totalis and alopecia universalis. Libraries were pooled for sequencing, and per-sample TCR yields varied mainly because of small differences in library volumes within the pool. Peripheral blood TCR repertoire changes were tracked in vivo in alopecia patients during primary and secondary sensitization to the hapten diphenylcyclopropenone (DPC). Blood samples were taken from patients before sensitization (week 0) and at 2, 6 and about 24 weeks after DPC sensitization. For TCR sequencing, blood came from 25 to 35 alopecia patients at anywhere from one to four time points (pre-sensitization, 2, 6 and 24 weeks).

V is reduced by 4 bases and J by 4 bases, leaving a spacing of 10 bases between them. Reading the germline V gene gives CDR1 SQVTM and CDR2 ANQGSEA. Counted from cysteine to phenylalanine, this CDR3 has 12 amino acids. Of all the DNA, just the CDR3 is kept, 36 bases in frame from base 1. General study outcomes and caveats: Repeated subsampling changed both the strength of the expansion versus patch-test correlation and the threshold at which the correlation became significant. Expanded TCRs formed significantly more large CDR3 similarity clusters than pre-sensitization or healthy control sets, consistent with antigen-driven responses. The number of PT1 expanded TCRs positively correlated with patch test score, significant at thresholds 8, 16 and 32 but not 4. The number of TCRs above 1 in 1000 frequency did not change with DPC sensitization; there was no evidence of global repertoire structure alterations. Because all patients had alopecia, a presumed autoimmune disease, the immune response of the patients might differ from that of healthy individuals.

The library was prepared using RACE. Sequenced on a NextSeq 500. Library preparation attached unique molecular identifiers to individual cDNA molecules for quantitative, reproducible TCR counting. Each blood RNA sample was used to sequence both TCR alpha and TCR beta chains. Turning to the authors' computational methods: Samples had a median of about 96,000 TCRs, with a range from roughly 20,000 to 690,600. V, J and CDR3 annotation of the TCR reads was carried out using the Decombinator software suite. For PS versus PT1 abundance plots, all samples were subsampled to the same number of TCRs (28,000). TCRs were defined as expanded if absent before sensitization and observed at least eight times at the 2-week time point. The public reads were run again by TCRdb, first through fastp at Q25 and then through MiXCR, and only productive beta chains were kept. CDR3 protein duplicates are merged, each entry listing the most common genes and DNA. TCRdb's processing, not the authors' own work, is the source of the V and J calls. Within this sample are under 200,000 distinct CDR3 sequences, with about 27% of them counted one time only. 2.1% of the sample goes to the ten largest clones.

This clonotype was found a few times. Its antigen target is currently unknown. The record has no base qualities; no much larger clone is one base away. Sample time point, as interpreted from the label and publication: patch test 3, about 24 weeks after DPC sensitization. Explained via the paper, the treatment or condition label denotes: therapeutic diphenylcyclopropenone sensitization with weekly scalp DPC. At each patch-test visit, blood was drawn before the patch test was applied. Patients were considered eligible if aged 18 to 70, diagnosed with alopecia and deemed suitable for DPC therapy, and patients were excluded if pregnant. Total RNA was extracted from unfractionated whole blood collected in Tempus Blood RNA tubes.

Rearrangement joined TRBV29-1 to TRBJ2-5; the D gene is perhaps TRBD1, from 6 matching bases. The clonotype was recovered from a woman aged 18-29 years with alopecia areata. Some clones in this sample may be carry-over from other donors' samples. The starting material was whole blood, obtained in connection with sensitization to the hapten diphenylcyclopropenone (DPC). The sequenced DNA: TGCAGCGTTGGACAGGCCCCAGAGACCCAGTACTTC. The resulting protein is CSVGQAPETQYF.